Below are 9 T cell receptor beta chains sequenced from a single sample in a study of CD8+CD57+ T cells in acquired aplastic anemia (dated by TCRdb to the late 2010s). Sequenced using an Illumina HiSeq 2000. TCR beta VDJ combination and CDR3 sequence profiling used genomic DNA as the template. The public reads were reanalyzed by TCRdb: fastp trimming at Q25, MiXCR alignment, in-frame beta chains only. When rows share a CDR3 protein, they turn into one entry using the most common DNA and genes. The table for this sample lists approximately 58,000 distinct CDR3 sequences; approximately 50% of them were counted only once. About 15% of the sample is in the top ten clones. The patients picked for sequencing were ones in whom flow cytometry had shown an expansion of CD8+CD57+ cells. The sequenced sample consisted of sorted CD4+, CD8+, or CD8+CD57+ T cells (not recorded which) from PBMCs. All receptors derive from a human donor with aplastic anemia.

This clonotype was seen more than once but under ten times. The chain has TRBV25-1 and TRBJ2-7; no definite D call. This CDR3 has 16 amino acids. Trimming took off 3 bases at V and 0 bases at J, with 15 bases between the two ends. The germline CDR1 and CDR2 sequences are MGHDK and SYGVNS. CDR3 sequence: CASSEVTGGSSYEQYF. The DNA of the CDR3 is TGTGCCAGCAGTGAGGTTACGGGCGGTAGCTCCTACGAGCAGTACTTC.

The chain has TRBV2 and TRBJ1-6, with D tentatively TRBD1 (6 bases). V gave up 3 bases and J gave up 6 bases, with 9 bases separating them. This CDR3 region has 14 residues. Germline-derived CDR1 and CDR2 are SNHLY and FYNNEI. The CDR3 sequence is CASSDQGINSPLHF. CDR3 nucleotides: TGTGCCAGCAGTGACCAGGGGATTAATTCACCCCTCCACTTT. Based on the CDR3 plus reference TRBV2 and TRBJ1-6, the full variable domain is EPEVTQTPSHQVTQMGQEVILRCVPISNHLYFYWYRQILGQKVEFLVSFYNNEISEKSEIFDDQFSVERPDGSNFTLKIRSTKLEDSAMYFCASSDQGINSPLHFGNGTRLTVT.

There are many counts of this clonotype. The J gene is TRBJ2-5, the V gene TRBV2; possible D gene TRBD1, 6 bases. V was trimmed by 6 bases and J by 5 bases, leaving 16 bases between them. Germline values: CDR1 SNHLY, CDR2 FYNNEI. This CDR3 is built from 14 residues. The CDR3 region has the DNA TGTGCCAGCAGGACAGGAGGCTCTCACGAGACCCAGTACTTC. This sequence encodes CASRTGGSHETQYF.

The DNA for the CDR3 is TGCGCCAGCAGCTCGTCTAGCGTTAGTCAGGACGACCTCTACGAGCAGTACTTC. It codes for CASSSSSVSQDDLYEQYF. J is TRBJ2-7 and V is TRBV5-1; the D gene is possibly TRBD2 (6 bases). V dropped 3 bases and J dropped 3 bases, with 25 bases sitting between them. From germline, CDR1 is SGHRS and CDR2 YFSETQ. CDR3 size: 18 residues.

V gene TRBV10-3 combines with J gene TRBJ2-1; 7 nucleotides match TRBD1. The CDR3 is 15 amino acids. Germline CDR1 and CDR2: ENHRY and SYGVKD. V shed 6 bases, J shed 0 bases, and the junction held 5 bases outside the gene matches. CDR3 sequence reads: CAISAGTVSYNEQFF. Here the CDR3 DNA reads TGTGCCATCAGCGCCGGGACAGTCTCCTACAATGAGCAGTTCTTC.

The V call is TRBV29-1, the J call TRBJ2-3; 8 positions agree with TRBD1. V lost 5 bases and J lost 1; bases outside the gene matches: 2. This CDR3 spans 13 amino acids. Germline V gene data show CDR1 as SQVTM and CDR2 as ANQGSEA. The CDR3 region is CSVSGQGTDTQYF. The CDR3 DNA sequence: TGCAGCGTTTCGGGACAGGGCACAGATACGCAGTATTTT.

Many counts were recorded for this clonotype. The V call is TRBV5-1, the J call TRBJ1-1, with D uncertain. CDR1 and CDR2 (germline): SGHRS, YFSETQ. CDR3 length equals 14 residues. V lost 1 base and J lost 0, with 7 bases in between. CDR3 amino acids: CASSLRALNTEAFF. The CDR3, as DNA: TGCGCCAGCAGCTTGAGGGCCCTGAACACTGAAGCTTTCTTT. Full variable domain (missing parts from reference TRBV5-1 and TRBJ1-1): KAGVTQTPRYLIKTRGQQVTLSCSPISGHRSVSWYQQTPGQGLQFLFEYFSETQRNKGNFPGRFSGRQFSNSRSEMNVSTLELGDSALYLCASSLRALNTEAFFGQGTRLTVV.

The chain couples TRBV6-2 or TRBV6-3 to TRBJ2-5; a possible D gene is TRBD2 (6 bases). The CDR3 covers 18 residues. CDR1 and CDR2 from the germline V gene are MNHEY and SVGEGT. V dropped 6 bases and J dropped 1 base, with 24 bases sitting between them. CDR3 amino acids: CASSQIGGVYSPQETQYF. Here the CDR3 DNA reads TGTGCCAGCAGCCAAATAGGCGGGGTTTACTCCCCCCAAGAGACCCAGTACTTC.

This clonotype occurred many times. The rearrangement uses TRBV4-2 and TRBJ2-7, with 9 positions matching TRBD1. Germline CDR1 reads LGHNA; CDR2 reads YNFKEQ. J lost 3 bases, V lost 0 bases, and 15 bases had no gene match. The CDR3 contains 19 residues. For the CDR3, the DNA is TGTGCCAGCAGCCAAGATGGCGCCATACAGGGGGCGTCCGGCTACGAGCAGTACTTC. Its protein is CASSQDGAIQGASGYEQYF.